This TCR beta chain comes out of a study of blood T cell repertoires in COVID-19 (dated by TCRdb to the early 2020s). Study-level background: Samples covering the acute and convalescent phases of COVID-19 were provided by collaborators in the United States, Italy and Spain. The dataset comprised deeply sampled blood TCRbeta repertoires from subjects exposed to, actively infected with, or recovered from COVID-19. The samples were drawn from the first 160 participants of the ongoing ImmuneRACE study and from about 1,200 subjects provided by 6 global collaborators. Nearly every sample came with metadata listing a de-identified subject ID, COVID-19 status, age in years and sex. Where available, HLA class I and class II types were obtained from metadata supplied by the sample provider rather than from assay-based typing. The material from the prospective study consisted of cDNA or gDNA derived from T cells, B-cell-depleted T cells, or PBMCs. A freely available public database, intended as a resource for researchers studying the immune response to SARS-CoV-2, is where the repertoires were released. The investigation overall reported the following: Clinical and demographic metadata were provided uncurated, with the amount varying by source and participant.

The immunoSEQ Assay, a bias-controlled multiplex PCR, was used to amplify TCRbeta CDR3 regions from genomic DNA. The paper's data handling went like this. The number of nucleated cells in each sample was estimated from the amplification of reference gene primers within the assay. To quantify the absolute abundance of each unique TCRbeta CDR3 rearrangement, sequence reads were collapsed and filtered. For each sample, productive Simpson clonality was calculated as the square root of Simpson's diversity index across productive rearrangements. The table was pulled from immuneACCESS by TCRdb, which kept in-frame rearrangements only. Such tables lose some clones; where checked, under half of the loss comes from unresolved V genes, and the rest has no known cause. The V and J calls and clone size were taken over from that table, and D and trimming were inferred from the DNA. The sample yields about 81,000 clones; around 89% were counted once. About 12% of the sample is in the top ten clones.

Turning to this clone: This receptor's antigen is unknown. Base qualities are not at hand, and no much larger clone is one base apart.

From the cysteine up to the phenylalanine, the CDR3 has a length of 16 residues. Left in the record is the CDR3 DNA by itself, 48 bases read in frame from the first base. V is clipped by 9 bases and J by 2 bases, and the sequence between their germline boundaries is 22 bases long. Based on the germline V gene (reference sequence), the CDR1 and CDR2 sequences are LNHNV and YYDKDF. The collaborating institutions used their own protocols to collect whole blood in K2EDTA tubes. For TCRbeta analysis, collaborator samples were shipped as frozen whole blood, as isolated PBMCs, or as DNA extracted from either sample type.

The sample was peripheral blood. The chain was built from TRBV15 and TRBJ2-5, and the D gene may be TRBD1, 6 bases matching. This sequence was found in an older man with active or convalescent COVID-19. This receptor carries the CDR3 CATRTQGKGVQETQYF. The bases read TGTGCCACACGCACCCAGGGGAAGGGGGTTCAAGAGACCCAGTACTTC. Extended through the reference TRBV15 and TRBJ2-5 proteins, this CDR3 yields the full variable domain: DAMVIQNPRYQVTQFGKPVTLSCSQTLNHNVMYWYQQKSSQAPKLLFHYYDKDFNNEADTPDNFQSRRPNTSFCFLDIRSPGLGDTAMYLCATRTQGKGVQETQYFGPGTRLLVL.